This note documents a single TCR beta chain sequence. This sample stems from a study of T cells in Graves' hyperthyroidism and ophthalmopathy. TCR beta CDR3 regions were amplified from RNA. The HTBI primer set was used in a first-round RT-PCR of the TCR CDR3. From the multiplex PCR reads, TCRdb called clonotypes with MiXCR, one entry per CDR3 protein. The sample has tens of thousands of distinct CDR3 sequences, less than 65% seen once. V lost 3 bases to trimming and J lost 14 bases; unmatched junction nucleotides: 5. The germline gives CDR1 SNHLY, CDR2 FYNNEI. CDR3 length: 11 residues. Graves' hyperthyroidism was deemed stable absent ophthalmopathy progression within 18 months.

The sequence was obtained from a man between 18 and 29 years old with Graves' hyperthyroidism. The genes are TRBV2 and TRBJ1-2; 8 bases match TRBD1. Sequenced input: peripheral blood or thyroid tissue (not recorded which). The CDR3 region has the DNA TGTGCCAGCAGTGAGGACAGGGAAACTACCTTC. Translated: CASSEDRETTF.